The 21 T cell receptor beta chains below come from one sample, sequenced in a study of T-cell memory formation after mild COVID-19. One entry per CDR3 protein results from TCRdb running MiXCR on the 5' RACE reads. The table shows about 390,000 distinct CDR3 sequences, with 16% occurring only once. The sample comprised PBMCs or a T cell subset sorted from them (not recorded which). The source of these receptors is a man in his late teens or twenties who had mild COVID-19 (a few samples of this study predate the infection). Cell type and time point are not known.

The J gene is TRBJ2-2, the V gene TRBV25-1; D ambiguous. The CDR3 has 14 amino acids. Germline V gives CDR1 MGHDK, CDR2 SYGVNS. V was pared by 1 base and J by 6 bases, with 9 bases between. DNA of the CDR3: TGTGCCAGCAGTGAATCGGTTGGGCCCGGGGAGCTGTTTTTT. Translation gives CASSESVGPGELFF.

Only a few counts were recorded for this clonotype. This chain uses TRBV7-8 with TRBJ2-5; D is ambiguous. V lost 5 bases to trimming and J lost 5 bases, with 15 bases between them. The CDR3 spans 14 residues. Germline V CDR1 and CDR2: SGHVS, FQNEAQ. CDR3 DNA sequence: TGTGCCAGCAGCCCGACGGCGGCTCGGGAGACCCAGTACTTC. Protein sequence: CASSPTAARETQYF.

This clonotype was seen a handful of times. The chain joins TRBV24-1 to TRBJ2-5; TRBD1 might be the D (5 bases). Germline values: CDR1 KGHDR, CDR2 SFDVKD. Trimming shortened V by 0 bases and J by 9 bases, and 10 bases separated the two germline ends. This CDR3 is built from 13 residues. The CDR3 sequence is CATSDLSEGAQYF. CDR3 coding DNA: TGTGCCACCAGTGATTTGTCCGAAGGGGCCCAGTACTTC.

This clonotype has more than one count but fewer than ten. This chain links TRBV7-2 with TRBJ2-3; TRBD2 agrees at 12 bases. V lost 3 bases, J lost 6 bases, and 16 bases stayed unmatched. Per the germline V gene, CDR1 is SGHTA and CDR2 is FQGNSA. The CDR3 sequence is 19 residues long. The CDR3 reads CASSFFPPASGGAEDTQYF. CDR3 sequence (DNA): TGTGCCAGCAGCTTTTTCCCCCCGGCTAGCGGGGGGGCCGAGGATACGCAGTATTTT.

The CDR3 loop is CASSPSIRPGGNGYTF. The CDR3 DNA reads TGTGCCAGCAGTCCCTCAATCCGACCCGGGGGAAATGGCTACACCTTC. V gene TRBV12-3 or TRBV12-4 combines with J gene TRBJ1-2; D may be TRBD1 (5 bases). The CDR3 runs 16 residues. Trimming left V 5 bases short and J 6 bases short, with 22 bases between.

This clonotype has at least ten counts. The chain combines TRBV7-2 with TRBJ1-5; weak D call: TRBD1 (5 bases). This CDR3 is 13 amino acids long. Germline assignment: CDR1 SGHTA and CDR2 FQGNSA. Trimming stripped 2 bases from V and 5 bases from J, with 7 bases between. DNA for the CDR3: TGTGCCAGCAGCTTAACCAGGGATCAGCCCCAGCATTTT. Its translation is CASSLTRDQPQHF.

This clonotype was observed a handful of times. CDR3 nucleotide sequence: TGCAGTGCTGCGCCTCTCAAAAAGCCCACAGATACGCAGTATTTT. It yields the protein CSAAPLKKPTDTQYF. This chain connects TRBV20-1 to TRBJ2-3; no clear D gene. CDR3 length: 15 amino acids. The V end was cut by 5 bases, the J end by 2 bases, with 17 bases between. The germline CDR1 and CDR2 sequences are DFQATT and SNEGSKA (reference sequence).

The chain uses TRBV11-2 and TRBJ2-3, with TRBD1 matching 10 bases. V shed 4 bases and J 2 bases; nucleotides not matched to a gene: 9. The germline CDR1 and CDR2 sequences are SGHAT and FQNNGV. The CDR3 totals 17 residues. The CDR3: CASSSGTGVFLTDTQYF. CDR3 in DNA: TGTGCCAGCAGCTCCGGGACAGGGGTTTTCCTCACAGATACGCAGTATTTT.

The chain links TRBV7-9 to TRBJ1-5; 8 nucleotides agree with TRBD1. Trimming took 5 bases from V and 1 from J; bases not matched to a gene: 4. Germline CDR1 is SEHNR and CDR2 is FQNEAQ (reference sequence). The length of the CDR3 is 15 residues. The CDR3 loop reads CASSTQGGSNQPQHF. The CDR3 DNA reads TGTGCCAGCAGCACACAGGGGGGGAGCAATCAGCCCCAGCATTTT. Full variable domain (rest looked up from reference TRBV7-9 and TRBJ1-5): DTGVSQNPRHKITKRGQNVTFRCDPISEHNRLYWYRQTLGQGPEFLTYFQNEAQLEKSRLLSDRFSAERPKGSFSTLEIQRTEQGDSAMYLCASSTQGGSNQPQHFGDGTRLSIL.

In this sample, this clonotype turned up a few times. This chain connects TRBV4-1 to TRBJ1-1; TRBD1 might be the D (5 bases). The CDR3 runs to 15 residues. The V gene's germline CDR1 is MGHRA and CDR2 YSYEKL. The V and J ends lost 4 bases and 11 bases respectively, with 23 bases between them. CDR3 sequence: CASSLEQGNVFPAFF. CDR3 nucleotides: TGCGCCAGCAGCCTGGAGCAGGGTAATGTCTTCCCGGCTTTCTTT.

V usage is TRBV6-2 or TRBV6-3 and J usage is TRBJ2-2; a weak D match, TRBD2 (6 bases). The V end lost 5 bases, the J end lost 5 bases, and 18 bases lay between the germline ends. The CDR3 runs 16 residues. Germline CDR1 MNHEY, CDR2 SVGEGT. CDR3 bases: TGTGCCAGCAGTGTTTCGCGGGGTGGTATGACCGGGGAGCTGTTTTTT. Translation: CASSVSRGGMTGELFF.

There are a few counts of this clonotype. This chain joins TRBV3-1 and TRBJ1-1, with D hard to call. The CDR3 is 14 residues long. Looked up from germline, CDR1 is LGHDT and CDR2 is YNNKEL (reference sequence). Trimming cost V 1 base and J 0 bases, with 6 bases left between them. The DNA of the CDR3 is TGTGCCAGCAGCCAAGCCAGGTTGAACACTGAAGCTTTCTTT. Its translation is CASSQARLNTEAFF.

This clonotype was counted ten times or more. The rearrangement uses TRBV12-3 or TRBV12-4 and TRBJ2-5; D uncertain. Deletions cut 5 bases from V and 5 bases from J, with 15 bases between. The length of the CDR3 is 14 residues. The CDR3 nucleotides are TGTGCCAGCAGTCCCCGTTTTGTGGGGGAGACCCAGTACTTC. Translated, it gives CASSPRFVGETQYF.

In this sample, this clonotype turned up once. No conserved phenylalanine or tryptophan is present at the end of the CDR3, so a read error is the likely explanation. The chain joins TRBV29-1 to TRBJ1-2, with a tentative D call TRBD1 (5 bases). Trimming shortened V by 3 bases and J by 3 bases, and 8 bases separated the two germline ends. The CDR3 sequence is 12 residues long. CDR1 and CDR2 (germline): SQVTM, ANQGSEA. The CDR3 loop reads CSVDDSDYGYTL. CDR3 sequence (DNA): TGCAGCGTTGACGACAGCGACTATGGCTACACCTTA.

This clonotype was observed a few times. The chain carries TRBV12-5 and TRBJ2-1, with 12 nucleotides matching TRBD2. This CDR3 contains 18 residues. Germline values: CDR1 LGHNT, CDR2 FRNRAP. The J segment lost 3 bases and the V segment lost 5 bases, leaving 11 bases of the junction unmatched. The CDR3 DNA is TGTGCTAGTGGTCTTTCCCCACTAGCGGGGGGAAGCTACAATGAGCAGTTCTTC. Translating it yields CASGLSPLAGGSYNEQFF.

This clonotype was observed a few times. The chain employs TRBV25-1 and TRBJ1-2; D uncertain. CDR1 and CDR2 from the germline V gene are MGHDK and SYGVNS. The CDR3 loop spans 13 amino acids. Trimming shortened V by 3 bases and J by 4 bases, and 9 bases separated the two germline ends. CDR3 nucleotide sequence: TGTGCCAGCAGTGACGGGGAGACCTATGGCTACACCTTC. Amino acids: CASSDGETYGYTF.

The chain joins TRBV12-3 or TRBV12-4 to TRBJ2-3; the D gene is possibly TRBD1 (6 bases). V was shortened by 2 bases and J by 10 bases, with 10 bases between the two germline ends. The CDR3 spans 12 residues. This CDR3 reads CASSLTGNPQYF. DNA for the CDR3: TGTGCCAGCAGTTTAACAGGGAATCCGCAGTATTTT.

CDR3: CASSFGSSSNQPQHF. As DNA, the CDR3 is TGTGCCAGCAGTTTCGGCAGCAGTAGCAATCAGCCCCAGCATTTT. The chain has TRBV12-3 or TRBV12-4 and TRBJ1-5; D call uncertain. The V end was cut by 3 bases, the J end by 0 bases, with 9 bases between. The CDR3 covers 15 residues.

The chain is built from TRBV7-2 and TRBJ1-6; D gene unclear. Germline V gene data show CDR1 as SGHTA and CDR2 as FQGNSA. The germline V and J ends were trimmed by 3 bases and 10 bases, with 13 bases remaining between them. The CDR3 runs to 14 residues. The CDR3 DNA sequence: TGTGCCAGCAGCTTTCTCGATCCCGGATCACCCCTCCACTTT. It specifies CASSFLDPGSPLHF.

The rearrangement links TRBV9 to TRBJ2-2; D not resolved. V lost 2 bases, J lost 6 bases, and 5 bases lay in between. This CDR3 is built from 12 residues. Germline V gene data show CDR1 as SGDLS and CDR2 as YYNGEE. CDR3 nucleotide sequence: TGTGCCAGCAGCGTCCCTTCCGGGGAGCTGTTTTTT. It translates to CASSVPSGELFF. Using reference TRBV9 and TRBJ2-2 for the parts outside the CDR3, the full variable domain is DSGVTQTPKHLITATGQRVTLRCSPRSGDLSVYWYQQSLDQGLQFLIQYYNGEERAKGNILERFSAQQFPDLHSELNLSSLELGDSALYFCASSVPSGELFFGEGSRLTVL.

This clonotype was found a few times. The V call is TRBV20-1, the J call TRBJ2-1, with D maybe TRBD2 (5 bases). V lost 1 base, J lost 0 bases, and 10 bases lay in between. CDR1 and CDR2 (germline): DFQATT, SNEGSKA (reference sequence). The CDR3 is made up of 15 amino acids. This CDR3 reads CSARAGRGSYNEQFF. DNA of the CDR3: TGCAGTGCTAGAGCTGGGAGAGGCTCCTACAATGAGCAGTTCTTC.